This TCR beta chain originates from a study of molecular identifiers for immune sequencing clone quantification. The CDR3 runs 13 residues. Trimming stripped 4 bases from V and 5 bases from J, with 10 bases between. Germline assignment: CDR1 SGHDT and CDR2 YYEEEE. TCRdb re-derived calls from the PCR reads in MiXCR, one entry per CDR3 protein. The table has 400,000 to 600,000 distinct CDR3 sequences, 20% to 25% seen once; the top ten hold more than 0.8%. This clonotype occurred many times. Its target is not known. Overall study results and limits: Jurkat TCR RNA that was spiked in from one cell was reportedly detectable among 950,000 to 1,000,000 naive cells.

The sequence was obtained from a human donor in good health. Some libraries in this study had Jurkat cell RNA spiked in. The rearrangement uses TRBV5-6 and TRBJ2-1; D gene ambiguous. Sequencing used naive CD8+ T cells from blood, with Jurkat cell RNA spiked in. Subset reported: FACS-sorted CD8+CD4-CCR7+CD45RA+ naive T cells. The CDR3 region has the DNA TGTGCCAGCAGCGCGGACCCCGACAATGAGCAGTTCTTC. Encoded protein: CASSADPDNEQFF. Full variable domain (remainder filled in from reference TRBV5-6 and TRBJ2-1): DAGVTQSPTHLIKTRGQQVTLRCSPKSGHDTVSWYQQALGQGPQFIFQYYEEEERQRGNFPDRFSGHQFPNYSSELNVNALLLGDSALYLCASSADPDNEQFFGPGTRLTVL.